This entry lists 6 T cell receptor beta chains sequenced from one sample in a study of T cells in localized non-small cell lung cancer. Sequencing used immunoSEQ multiplex PCR; TCRdb keeps in-frame clones, though not all of them. In the table there are tens of thousands of clones, 84% of which are singletons. Specimen: peripheral blood mononuclear cells, collected before any cancer treatment. The receptors shown here come from a man aged 40 to 70 with stage III lung adenocarcinoma.

This clone turned up a few times. The chain joins TRBV18 to TRBJ1-1; D is undetermined. The CDR3 extends over 12 amino acids. V lost 4 bases and J lost 3, with 6 bases in between. Germline CDR1 and CDR2: KGHSH and LQKENI. The CDR3 sequence: CASSHDYTEAFF. The DNA of the CDR3 is TGTGCCAGCTCACACGATTACACTGAAGCTTTCTTT.

The rearrangement joins TRBV28 to TRBJ1-6; possibly TRBD1 for D (5 bases). V lost 5 bases to trimming and J lost 0 bases, with 14 bases between them. Germline values: CDR1 MDHEN, CDR2 SYDVKM. The CDR3 is 17 amino acids. In DNA form, the CDR3 reads TGTGCCAGCAGTACCAGGACACTCAGCTCCTATAATTCACCCCTCCACTTT. Protein sequence: CASSTRTLSSYNSPLHF.

The gene calls are TRBV13 and TRBJ1-2; 12 bases align to TRBD1. This CDR3 comprises 18 residues. Germline V lookup: CDR1 PRHDT, CDR2 FYEKMQ (reference sequence). Trimming cost V 5 bases and J 3 bases; bases outside gene matches: 13. The CDR3, as DNA: TGTGCCAGCAGCCTATGGGGTGGGACAGGGGGCCTGGACTATGGCTACACCTTC. Translating it yields CASSLWGGTGGLDYGYTF.

This chain connects TRBV5-1 to TRBJ2-5; no clear D gene. This CDR3 is built from 14 residues. Germline V lookup: CDR1 SGHRS, CDR2 YFSETQ. V shed 4 bases and J shed 1 base, with 11 bases lying between them. The CDR3 DNA is TGCGCCAGCAGCGTGACCCCTTCCCAAGAGACCCAGTACTTC. It codes for CASSVTPSQETQYF.

V gene TRBV7-9 combines with J gene TRBJ2-7, with D possibly TRBD2 on 6 matching bases. The germline V and J ends were trimmed by 9 bases and 5 bases, with 23 bases remaining between them. The CDR3 spans 15 residues. In germline, CDR1 is SEHNR, CDR2 FQNEAQ (reference sequence). The CDR3 bases are TGTGCCAGTGGGTTGGAGGGAGGAATTTCCCACGAGCAGTACTTC. This translates into CASGLEGGISHEQYF.

This clone was found a few times. The chain combines TRBV19 with TRBJ1-4; possible D gene TRBD1, 5 bases. V gave up 3 bases and J gave up 9 bases, with 11 bases separating them. The CDR3 loop spans 13 amino acids. CDR1 is LNHDA, CDR2 SQIVND, per germline (reference sequence). The CDR3 DNA is TGTGCCAGTAGTATCGGGGGAGAGAAAAAACTGTTTTTT. It yields the protein CASSIGGEKKLFF.